This T cell receptor beta chain was sequenced in a study of lymphopenia after photon versus proton radiotherapy. Study-wide points: Under photons, naive T cells and diversity fell while effector/memory populations rose.

Assay used: immunoSEQ multiplex PCR; TCRdb lists only in-frame clones, some missing. The repertoire includes about 70,000 clones, around 93% of them detected once, and 2% to 2.5% sits in the top ten. Turning to this clone: Antigen unknown.

The germline V gene has CDR1 KGHSH and CDR2 LQKENI. The V end was cut by 3 bases, the J end by 1 base, with 6 bases between. The CDR3 has 13 residues. Here the sequenced sample was peripheral blood, taken from a patient treated with photon-based radiotherapy. This chain joins TRBV18 and TRBJ2-5; no clear D. The TCR comes from a middle-aged woman with cholangiocarcinoma. In nucleotides, the CDR3 is TGTGCCAGCTCACCGGGGTCCCAAGAGACCCAGTACTTC. It codes for CASSPGSQETQYF.